The TCR beta chain under discussion was sequenced for a study of control samples from healthy donors and cancer patients. The repertoire was sequenced with immunoSEQ multiplex PCR; TCRdb's copy has only in-frame clones and lacks some. The sample holds 90,000 to 100,000 clones, over 60% seen once. Germline V gene lookup returns CDR1 WNHNN and CDR2 SYGVQD (reference sequence). The length of the CDR3 is 15 residues. V lost 6 bases and J lost 0, with 12 bases in between. This sequence joins TRBV10-1 and TRBJ2-1; no clear D gene. The receptor comes from a woman in her twenties or thirties in good health. The material sequenced was blood. In DNA, the CDR3 is TGCGCCAGCAGGCCCGACGGTGGCTCCTACAATGAGCAGTTCTTC. Protein product: CASRPDGGSYNEQFF.